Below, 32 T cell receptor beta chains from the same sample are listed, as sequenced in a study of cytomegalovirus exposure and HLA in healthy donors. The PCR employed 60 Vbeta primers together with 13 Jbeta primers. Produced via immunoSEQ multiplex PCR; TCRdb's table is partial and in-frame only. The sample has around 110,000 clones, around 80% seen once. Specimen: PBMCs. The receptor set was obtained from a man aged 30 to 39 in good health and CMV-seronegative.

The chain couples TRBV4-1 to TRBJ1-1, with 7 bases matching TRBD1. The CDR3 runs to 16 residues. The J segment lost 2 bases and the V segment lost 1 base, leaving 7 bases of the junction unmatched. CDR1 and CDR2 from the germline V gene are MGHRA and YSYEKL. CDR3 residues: CASSQVPGGSNTEAFF. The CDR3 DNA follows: TGCGCCAGCAGCCAAGTTCCAGGGGGATCCAACACTGAAGCTTTCTTT.

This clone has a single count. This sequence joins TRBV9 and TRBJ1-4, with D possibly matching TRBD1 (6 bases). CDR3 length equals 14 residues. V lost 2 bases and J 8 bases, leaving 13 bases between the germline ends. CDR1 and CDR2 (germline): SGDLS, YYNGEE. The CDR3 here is CASSVGGAWEKLFF. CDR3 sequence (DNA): TGTGCCAGCAGCGTCGGGGGGGCTTGGGAAAAACTGTTTTTT.

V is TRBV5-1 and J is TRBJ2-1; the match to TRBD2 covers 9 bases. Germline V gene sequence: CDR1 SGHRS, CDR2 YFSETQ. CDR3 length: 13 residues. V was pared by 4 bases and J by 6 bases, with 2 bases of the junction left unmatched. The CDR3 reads CASSPRGGNEQFF. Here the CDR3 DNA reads TGCGCCAGCAGCCCGCGGGGGGGCAATGAGCAGTTCTTC.

The CDR3 loop reads CATSRVGLAGRTYEQYF. Here the CDR3 DNA reads TGTGCCACCAGCAGAGTGGGACTAGCGGGGCGTACCTACGAGCAGTACTTC. V and J are TRBV15 and TRBJ2-7; 13 nucleotides match TRBD2. The CDR3 is 17 residues long. After removal of 1 base from V and 2 bases from J, the junction contained 5 bases not matched to a gene. Germline V lookup: CDR1 LNHNV, CDR2 YYDKDF (reference sequence).

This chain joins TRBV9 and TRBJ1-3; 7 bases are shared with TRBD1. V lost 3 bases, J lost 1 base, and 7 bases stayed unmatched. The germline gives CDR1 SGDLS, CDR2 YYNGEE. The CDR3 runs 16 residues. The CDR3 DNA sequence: TGTGCCAGCAGCGCGACAGGGATTAAGTCTGGAAACACCATATATTTT. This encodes CASSATGIKSGNTIYF.

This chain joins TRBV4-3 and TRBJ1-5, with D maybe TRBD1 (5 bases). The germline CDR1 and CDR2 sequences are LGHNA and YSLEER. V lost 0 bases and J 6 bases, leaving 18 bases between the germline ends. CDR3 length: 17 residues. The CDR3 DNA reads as TGCGCCAGCAGCCAAGACTTTGGGCAGGGCGGTCGTCAGCCCCAGCATTTT. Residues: CASSQDFGQGGRQPQHF.

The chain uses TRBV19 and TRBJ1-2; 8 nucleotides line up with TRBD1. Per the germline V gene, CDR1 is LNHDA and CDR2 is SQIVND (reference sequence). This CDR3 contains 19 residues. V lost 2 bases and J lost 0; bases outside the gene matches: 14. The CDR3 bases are TGTGCCAGTAGTATACCATTGCGGGACAGGAACTCAGCTAACTATGGCTACACCTTC. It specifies CASSIPLRDRNSANYGYTF.

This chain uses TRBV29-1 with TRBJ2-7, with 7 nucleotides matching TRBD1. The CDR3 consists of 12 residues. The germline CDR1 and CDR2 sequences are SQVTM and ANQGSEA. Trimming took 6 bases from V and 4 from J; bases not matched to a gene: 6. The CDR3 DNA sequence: TGCAGCGTGGTGACAGGGATTTACGAGCAGTACTTC. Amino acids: CSVVTGIYEQYF.

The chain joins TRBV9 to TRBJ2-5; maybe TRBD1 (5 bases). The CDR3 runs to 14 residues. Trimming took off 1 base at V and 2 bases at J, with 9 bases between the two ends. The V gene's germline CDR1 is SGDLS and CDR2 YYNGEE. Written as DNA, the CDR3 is TGTGCCAGCAGCGTAAACGCAGGGCAAGAGACCCAGTACTTC. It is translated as CASSVNAGQETQYF.

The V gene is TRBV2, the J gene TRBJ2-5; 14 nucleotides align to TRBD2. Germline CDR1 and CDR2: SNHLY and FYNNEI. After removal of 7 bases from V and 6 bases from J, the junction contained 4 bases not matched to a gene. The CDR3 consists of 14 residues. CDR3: CASMGLAGVKTQYF. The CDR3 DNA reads TGTGCCAGCATGGGACTAGCGGGGGTTAAGACCCAGTACTTC.

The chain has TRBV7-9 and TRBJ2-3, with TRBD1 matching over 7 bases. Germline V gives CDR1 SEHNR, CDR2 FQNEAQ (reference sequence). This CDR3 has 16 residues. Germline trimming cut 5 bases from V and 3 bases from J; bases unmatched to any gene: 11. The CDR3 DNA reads TGTGCCAGCAGCCCGCCTAGGGGCAGGGGGACAGATACGCAGTATTTT. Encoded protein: CASSPPRGRGTDTQYF.

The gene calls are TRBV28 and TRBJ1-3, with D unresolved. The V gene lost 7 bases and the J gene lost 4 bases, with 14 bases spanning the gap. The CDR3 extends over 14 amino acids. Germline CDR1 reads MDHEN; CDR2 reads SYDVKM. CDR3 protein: CASTSGLTGNTIYF. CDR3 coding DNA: TGTGCCAGCACCAGCGGTCTTACCGGAAACACCATATATTTT.

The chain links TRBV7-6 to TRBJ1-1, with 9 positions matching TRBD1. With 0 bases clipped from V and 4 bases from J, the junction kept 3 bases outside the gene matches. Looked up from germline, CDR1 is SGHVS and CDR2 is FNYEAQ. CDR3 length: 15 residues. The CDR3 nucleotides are TGTGCCAGCAGCTTAGCGCCGGACAGGGGCACTGAAGCTTTCTTT. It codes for CASSLAPDRGTEAFF.

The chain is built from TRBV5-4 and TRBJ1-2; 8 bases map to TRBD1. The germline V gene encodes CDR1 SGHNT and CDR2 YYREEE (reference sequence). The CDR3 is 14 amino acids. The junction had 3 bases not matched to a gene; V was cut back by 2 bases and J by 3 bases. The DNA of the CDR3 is TGTGCCAGCAGCTTCACAGGGGGGGACTATGGCTACACCTTC. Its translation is CASSFTGGDYGYTF.

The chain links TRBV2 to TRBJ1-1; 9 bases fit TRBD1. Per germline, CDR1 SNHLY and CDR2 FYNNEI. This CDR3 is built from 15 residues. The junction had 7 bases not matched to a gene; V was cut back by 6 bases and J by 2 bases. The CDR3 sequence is CASRAGQGINTEAFF. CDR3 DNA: TGTGCCAGCAGAGCCGGACAGGGGATTAACACTGAAGCTTTCTTT. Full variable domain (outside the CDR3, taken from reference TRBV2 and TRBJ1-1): EPEVTQTPSHQVTQMGQEVILRCVPISNHLYFYWYRQILGQKVEFLVSFYNNEISEKSEIFDDQFSVERPDGSNFTLKIRSTKLEDSAMYFCASRAGQGINTEAFFGQGTRLTVV.

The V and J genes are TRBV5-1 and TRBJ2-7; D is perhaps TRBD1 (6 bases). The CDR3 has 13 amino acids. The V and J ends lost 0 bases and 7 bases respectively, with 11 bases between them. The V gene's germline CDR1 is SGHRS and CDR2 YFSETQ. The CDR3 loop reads CASSLGQGLEQYF. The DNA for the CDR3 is TGCGCCAGCAGCTTGGGGCAGGGGTTGGAGCAGTACTTC.

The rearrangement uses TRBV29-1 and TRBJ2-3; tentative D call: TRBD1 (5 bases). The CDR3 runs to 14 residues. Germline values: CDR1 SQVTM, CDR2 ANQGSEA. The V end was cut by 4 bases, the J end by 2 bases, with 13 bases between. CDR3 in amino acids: CSVGSAGHTDTQYF. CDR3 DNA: TGCAGCGTTGGGTCGGCAGGGCACACAGATACGCAGTATTTT.

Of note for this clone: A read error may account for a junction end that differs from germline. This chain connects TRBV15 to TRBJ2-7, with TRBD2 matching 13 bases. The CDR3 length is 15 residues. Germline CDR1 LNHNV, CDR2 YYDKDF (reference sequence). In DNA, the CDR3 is TGTGCCACCAGCTTCGGACTAGCGGGGGAGAAACTCGAAGACTTC. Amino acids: CATSFGLAGEKLEDF.

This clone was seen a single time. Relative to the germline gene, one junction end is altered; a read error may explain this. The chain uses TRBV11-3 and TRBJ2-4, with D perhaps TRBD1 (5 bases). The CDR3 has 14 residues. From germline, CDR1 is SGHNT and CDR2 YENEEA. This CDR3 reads CASSLGAGRNSQYF. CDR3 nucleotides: TGTGCCAGCAGCTTAGGGGCAGGGCGGAACAGTCAGTACTTC.

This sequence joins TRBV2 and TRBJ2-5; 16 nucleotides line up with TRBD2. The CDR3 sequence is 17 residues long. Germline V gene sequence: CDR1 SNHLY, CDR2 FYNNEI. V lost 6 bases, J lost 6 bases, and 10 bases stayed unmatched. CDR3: CASSPGTSGGGRKTQYF. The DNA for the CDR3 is TGTGCCAGCAGCCCCGGGACTAGCGGGGGGGGCCGGAAGACCCAGTACTTC.

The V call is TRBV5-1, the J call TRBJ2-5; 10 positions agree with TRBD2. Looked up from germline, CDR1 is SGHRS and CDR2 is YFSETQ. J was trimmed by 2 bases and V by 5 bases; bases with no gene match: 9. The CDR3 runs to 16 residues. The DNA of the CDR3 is TGCGCCAGCAGTCAACCCGAGCGGGGGGGGCAAGAGACCCAGTACTTC. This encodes CASSQPERGGQETQYF.

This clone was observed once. The CDR3 spells CASSLLDVPQHF. The CDR3 coding sequence is TGTGCCAGCAGTTTGTTAGATGTGCCCCAGCATTTT. J is TRBJ1-5 and V is TRBV28, with no clear D. Germline V gene lookup returns CDR1 MDHEN and CDR2 SYDVKM. V lost 3 bases and J 9 bases, leaving 9 bases between the germline ends. This CDR3 has 12 amino acids.

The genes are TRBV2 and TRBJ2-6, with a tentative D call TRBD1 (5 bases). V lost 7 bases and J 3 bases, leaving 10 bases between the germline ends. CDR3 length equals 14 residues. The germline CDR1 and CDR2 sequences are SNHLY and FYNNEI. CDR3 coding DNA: TGTGCCAGCAACCAGGGTGTTGGGGCCAACGTCCTGACTTTC. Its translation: CASNQGVGANVLTF.

CDR3 DNA: TGTGCCAGCAGCTTAGCGGTCCCAAAAGAGCAGTACTTC. Translation gives CASSLAVPKEQYF. The rearrangement links TRBV7-9 to TRBJ2-5; D uncertain. Germline V gene data show CDR1 as SEHNR and CDR2 as FQNEAQ (reference sequence). Between the trimmed V and J ends, which lost 0 bases and 11 bases, there was a span of 13 bases. The length of the CDR3 is 13 residues.

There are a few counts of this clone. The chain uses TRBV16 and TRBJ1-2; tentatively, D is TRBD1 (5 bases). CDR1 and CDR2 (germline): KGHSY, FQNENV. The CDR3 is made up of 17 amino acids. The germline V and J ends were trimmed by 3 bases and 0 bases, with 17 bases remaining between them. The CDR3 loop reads CASSQAGTGLANYGYTF. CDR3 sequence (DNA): TGTGCCAGCAGCCAGGCCGGGACTGGGTTAGCTAACTATGGCTACACCTTC.

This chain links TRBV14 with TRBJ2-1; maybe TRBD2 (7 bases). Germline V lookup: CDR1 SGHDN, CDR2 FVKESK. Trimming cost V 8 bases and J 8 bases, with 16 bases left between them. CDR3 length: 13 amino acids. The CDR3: CASRRTGGDEQFF. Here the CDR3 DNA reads TGTGCCAGCCGCCGAACGGGGGGCGATGAGCAGTTCTTC.

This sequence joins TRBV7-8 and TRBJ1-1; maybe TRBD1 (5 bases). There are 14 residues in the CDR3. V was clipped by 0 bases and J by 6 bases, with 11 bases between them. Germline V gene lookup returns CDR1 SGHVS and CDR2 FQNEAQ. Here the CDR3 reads CASSLAEGRAEAFF. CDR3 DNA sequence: TGTGCCAGCAGCTTAGCGGAGGGGAGGGCTGAAGCTTTCTTT.

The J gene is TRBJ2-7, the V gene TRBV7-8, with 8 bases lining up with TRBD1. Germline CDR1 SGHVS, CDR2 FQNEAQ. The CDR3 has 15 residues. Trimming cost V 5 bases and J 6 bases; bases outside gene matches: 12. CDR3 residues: CASSPERTGRVEQYF. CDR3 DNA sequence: TGTGCCAGCAGCCCCGAACGGACAGGGCGGGTCGAGCAGTACTTC.

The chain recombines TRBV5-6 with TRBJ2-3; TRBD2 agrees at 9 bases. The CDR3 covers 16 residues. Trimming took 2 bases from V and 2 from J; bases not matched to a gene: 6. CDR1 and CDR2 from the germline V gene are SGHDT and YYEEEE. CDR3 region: CASSLVLAGHTDTQYF. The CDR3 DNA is TGTGCCAGCAGCTTAGTCCTAGCGGGGCACACAGATACGCAGTATTTT.

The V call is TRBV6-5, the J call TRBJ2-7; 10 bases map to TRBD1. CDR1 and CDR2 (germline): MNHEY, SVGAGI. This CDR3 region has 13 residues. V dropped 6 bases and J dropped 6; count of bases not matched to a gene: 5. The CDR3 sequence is CASRWDRGSEQYF. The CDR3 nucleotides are TGTGCCAGCAGGTGGGACAGGGGATCCGAGCAGTACTTC.

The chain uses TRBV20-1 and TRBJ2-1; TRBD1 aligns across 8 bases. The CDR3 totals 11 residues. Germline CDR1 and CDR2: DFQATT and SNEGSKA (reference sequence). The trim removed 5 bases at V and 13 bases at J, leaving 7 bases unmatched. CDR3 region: CSAADRGPQFF. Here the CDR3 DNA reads TGCAGTGCTGCAGACAGGGGTCCCCAGTTCTTC.

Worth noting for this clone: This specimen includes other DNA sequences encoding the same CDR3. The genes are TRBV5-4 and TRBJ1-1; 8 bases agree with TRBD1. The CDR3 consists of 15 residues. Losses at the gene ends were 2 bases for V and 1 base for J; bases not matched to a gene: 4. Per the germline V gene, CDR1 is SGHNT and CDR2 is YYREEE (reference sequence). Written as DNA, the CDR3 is TGTGCCAGCAGCTTTATGGACAGGGCGAACACTGAAGCTTTCTTT. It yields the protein CASSFMDRANTEAFF.